This TCR beta chain was obtained from a study of blood T cell repertoires in COVID-19. The overall study: Specimens from acute and convalescent COVID-19 originated in the United States, Italy and Spain. From T cells, B-cell-depleted T cells, or PBMCs came the material, which was cDNA or gDNA.

In the original workflow: By means of reference gene primer amplification, nucleated cell counts were estimated. Sequencing used immunoSEQ multiplex PCR; TCRdb keeps in-frame clones, though not all of them. V, J and clone size reflect that table, while D and trimming were determined from the DNA. The sample lists roughly 100,000 clones, 70% to 85% occurring once. J lost 1 base, V lost 2 bases, and 5 bases had no gene match. The germline V gene encodes CDR1 LNHDA and CDR2 SQIVND (reference sequence). There are 16 residues in the CDR3. This clone was picked up one time. The source is a man aged 60 to 75 with active or convalescent COVID-19. This sequence joins TRBV19 and TRBJ1-5; 7 bases line up with TRBD1. Sequences were obtained from peripheral blood. CDR3 residues: CASSIRGRGSNQPQHF. CDR3 DNA: TGTGCCAGTAGTATAAGGGGCAGGGGGAGCAATCAGCCCCAGCATTTT. The whole variable domain, remainder taken from reference TRBV19 and TRBJ1-5, is DGGITQSPKYLFRKEGQNVTLSCEQNLNHDAMYWYRQDPGQGLRLIYYSQIVNDFQKGDIAEGYSVSREKKESFPLTVTSAQKNPTAFYLCASSIRGRGSNQPQHFGDGTRLSIL.